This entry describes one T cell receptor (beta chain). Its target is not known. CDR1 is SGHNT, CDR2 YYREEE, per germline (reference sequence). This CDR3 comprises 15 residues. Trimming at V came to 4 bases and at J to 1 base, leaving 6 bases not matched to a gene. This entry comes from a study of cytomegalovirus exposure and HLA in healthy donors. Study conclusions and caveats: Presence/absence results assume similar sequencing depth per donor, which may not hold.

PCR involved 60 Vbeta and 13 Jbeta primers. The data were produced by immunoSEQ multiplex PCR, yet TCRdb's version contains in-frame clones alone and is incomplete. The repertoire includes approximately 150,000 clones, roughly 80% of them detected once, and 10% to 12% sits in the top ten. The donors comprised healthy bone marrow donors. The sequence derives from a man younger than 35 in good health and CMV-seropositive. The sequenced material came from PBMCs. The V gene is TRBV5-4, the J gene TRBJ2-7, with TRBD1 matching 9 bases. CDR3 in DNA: TGTGCCAGCAGCGAGGCCGGGACAGGGTCCTACGAGCAGTACTTC. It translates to CASSEAGTGSYEQYF.